The clone carrying this TCR beta chain was detected only once. What it recognizes is unknown. This entry is derived from a study of T cell repertoires in cytomegalovirus infection. Turning to the study itself: Public TCR beta signatures were indicative of both CMV infection and a matching HLA type.

Study outcomes and limitations: In two of eight donors, the top clonotype was HLA-C-restricted CMV-specific.

With 4 bases removed from V and 4 bases from J, the gap between germline ends came to 8 bases. The CDR3 totals 12 residues. In germline, CDR1 is MNHEY, CDR2 SVGEGT. TCRdb re-called the reads through MiXCR, storing one row per CDR3 protein. The sample carries roughly 77,000 distinct CDR3 sequences, about 4% recorded once. The source material was PBMCs. The chain joins TRBV6-2 or TRBV6-3 to TRBJ2-7; D call uncertain. The TCR comes from a human donor in good health (CMV status not recorded). Some clones in this sample may be carry-over from other donors' samples. CDR3 residues: CASSFSRYEQYF. DNA of the CDR3: TGTGCCAGCAGTTTTTCCAGATACGAGCAGTACTTC.